Listed below are T cell receptor beta chains from one sample, sequenced in a study of blood T cell repertoires in COVID-19. This table comes from immunoSEQ multiplex PCR, and its TCRdb copy is limited to in-frame clones, with some not included. Of about 270,000 clones detected, 65% to 90% appear once; the ten largest clones hold 15% to 19%. Material: PBMCs or T cells enriched from blood (not recorded which). The receptors originated from a man younger than 35 who had recovered from COVID-19. CDR3s leave out the opening cysteine and the closing phenylalanine or tryptophan.

v_gene: TRBV5-1
CDR3aa: ASSLVGTGEETQY

v_gene: TRBV4-1
CDR3aa: ASSHYRQGTYGYT

v_gene: TRBV18
CDR3aa: ASSTGARPNEQY

v_gene: TRBV5-1
CDR3aa: ASSLQALPTDTQY

v_gene: TRBV28
CDR3aa: ASSLGRNYEQY

v_gene: TRBV25-1
CDR3aa: ASSVLQGSEQY

v_gene: TRBV4-1
CDR3aa: ASSLPGLAGRVDTGELF

v_gene: TRBV19
CDR3aa: ASSPGTDYGYT

v_gene: TRBV5-6
CDR3aa: ASSPHRGQGLYGYT

v_gene: TRBV28
CDR3aa: ASSPSLAGGPYEQY

v_gene: TRBV30
CDR3aa: AWSAGTGTGNEKLF

v_gene: TRBV6-5
CDR3aa: ASVRGAFTEAF

v_gene: TRBV19
CDR3aa: ASSNRDSYEQY

v_gene: TRBV5-6
CDR3aa: ASAPRGPGNTIY

v_gene: TRBV2
CDR3aa: ASVSSGGNTGELF

v_gene: TRBV23-1
CDR3aa: ASSQSIFPGGVSASGNTIY

v_gene: TRBV5-3
CDR3aa: ARSSGTGQLANYGYT

v_gene: TRBV5-1
CDR3aa: ASSSDSGPSNYGYT

v_gene: TRBV28
CDR3aa: ASSASGTRTDTQY

v_gene: TRBV18
CDR3aa: ASSPLSGQNSGNTIY

v_gene: TRBV7-9
CDR3aa: ASSEGRGWNTGELF

v_gene: TRBV18
CDR3aa: ASQQGTNEKLF

v_gene: TRBV7-7
CDR3aa: ASSTGTSGETQY

v_gene: TRBV19
CDR3aa: ASSPLAGGETQY

v_gene: TRBV5-6
CDR3aa: ASSDGTAYEQY

v_gene: TRBV29-1
CDR3aa: SVGGEDYGYT

v_gene: TRBV19
CDR3aa: ASSPIGGTGGNTDTQY

v_gene: TRBV5-6
CDR3aa: ASSAGGNQPQH

v_gene: TRBV4-2
CDR3aa: ASSQSIAGDTDTQY

v_gene: TRBV5-1
CDR3aa: ASSLAGLAGGTVQETQY

v_gene: TRBV7-9
CDR3aa: ASSLLGQPYEQY

v_gene: TRBV7-2
CDR3aa: ASSLVPGASGNTIY

v_gene: TRBV3-1/TRBV3-2
CDR3aa: ASSPVGNTIY

v_gene: TRBV12-5
CDR3aa: ASGLVPGGLAGERGSYEQY

v_gene: TRBV30
CDR3aa: AWTPSGGRAHEQF

v_gene: TRBV15
CDR3aa: ATSRERGGVYGYT

v_gene: TRBV15
CDR3aa: ATSRQGTEAF

v_gene: TRBV5-1
CDR3aa: ASSGGQSRVELWGDTQY

v_gene: TRBV11-2
CDR3aa: ASSFTRTANYGYT

v_gene: TRBV3-1/TRBV3-2
CDR3aa: ASSQGKLAVRGQY

v_gene: TRBV5-4
CDR3aa: ASSLVGDPTEAF

v_gene: TRBV7-2
CDR3aa: ASSRDSSGNTIY

v_gene: TRBV5-4
CDR3aa: ASSLRLAGTNEQF

v_gene: TRBV10-2
CDR3aa: ASMAAENSPLH

v_gene: TRBV7-9
CDR3aa: ASSFFYQPQH

v_gene: TRBV11-2
CDR3aa: ASSLGYSSYEQY

v_gene: TRBV13
CDR3aa: ASSFGTLYEQY

v_gene: TRBV18
CDR3aa: ASSPTQGVRHGYT

v_gene: TRBV2
CDR3aa: ASSGLAGTGELF

v_gene: TRBV6-5
CDR3aa: ASMQVTEAF

v_gene: TRBV2
CDR3aa: ASGRGTFNLYGYT

v_gene: TRBV30
CDR3aa: AWIRAGHGYEQY

v_gene: TRBV3-1/TRBV3-2
CDR3aa: ASSQSGDTQY

v_gene: TRBV30
CDR3aa: AWSVKGSDTQY

v_gene: TRBV11-2
CDR3aa: ASSHDRGGERETQY

v_gene: TRBV13
CDR3aa: ASSKDRWNTEAF

v_gene: TRBV28
CDR3aa: ASSPDRPISGNTIY